The present entry profiles one T cell receptor (beta chain) with its context. Its specific antigen is unknown. Per-base qualities were not stored, and no clone one base away is much larger. The immunoSEQ Assay, a bias-controlled multiplex PCR, was used to amplify TCRbeta CDR3 regions from genomic DNA. The original methods were these. Within the assay, amplification of reference gene primers was used to estimate how many nucleated cells each sample contained. To quantify the absolute abundance of each unique TCRbeta CDR3 rearrangement, sequence reads were collapsed and filtered. For each sample, productive Simpson clonality was calculated as the square root of Simpson's diversity index across productive rearrangements. Entries here come from immuneACCESS through TCRdb and include only in-frame sequences with V and J called. Some clones fail to appear in such tables; in the studies checked, an unresolved V gene covers under half of the shortfall, and the cause of the remainder is unknown. D and trimming come from the DNA, and the V and J calls and clone size come from that table. In all, the sample holds some 240,000 clones, and roughly 84% of those were seen once. The ten top clones hold about 1.5% of the sample.

CDR1 and CDR2, per the germline V gene, are SGHAT and FQNNGV. The CDR3 measures 14 amino acids from cysteine to phenylalanine. Only CDR3 DNA is held: 42 bases, read in frame from base 1. The V end gives up 5 bases and the J end 6 bases, leaving 5 bases in the junction not matched to a gene. These data come from a study of blood T cell repertoires in COVID-19 (dated by TCRdb to 2020 to 2022). In the study overall: Samples covering the acute and convalescent phases of COVID-19 were provided by collaborators in the United States, Italy and Spain. The prospective study material was composed of cDNA or gDNA derived from T cells, B-cell-depleted T cells, or PBMCs. A de-identified subject ID, COVID-19 status, age in years and sex were almost always included in the sample metadata. The repertoires were released in a freely available public database intended as a resource for research on the immune response to SARS-CoV-2. Where HLA class I and class II types were available, the types were taken from metadata supplied by the sample provider, not from assay-based typing. The samples were drawn from two sources: the first 160 participants of the ongoing ImmuneRACE study, and about 1,300 subjects contributed by 6 global collaborators. Deeply sampled blood TCRbeta repertoires from subjects exposed to, actively infected with, or recovered from COVID-19 were included in the dataset. Overall results and qualifications from the work: The quantity of clinical and demographic metadata differed by source and by participant and was supplied without curation.

Another Seattle source contributed samples from volunteer blood donors who had recovered from COVID-19. Whole blood was collected in K2EDTA tubes by collaborating institutions according to the institutions' own protocols. Collaborator samples were shipped for TCRbeta analysis as frozen whole blood, isolated PBMCs, or DNA extracted from either sample type. The chain joins TRBV11-2 to TRBJ2-7; TRBD1 fits 12 bases in the junction. The sequence derives from a woman in her 40s who had recovered from COVID-19. The sample was peripheral blood. The encoded CDR3 is CASSAGQGALEQYF. Here is the DNA: TGTGCCAGCAGCGCGGGACAGGGGGCCCTCGAGCAGTACTTC.